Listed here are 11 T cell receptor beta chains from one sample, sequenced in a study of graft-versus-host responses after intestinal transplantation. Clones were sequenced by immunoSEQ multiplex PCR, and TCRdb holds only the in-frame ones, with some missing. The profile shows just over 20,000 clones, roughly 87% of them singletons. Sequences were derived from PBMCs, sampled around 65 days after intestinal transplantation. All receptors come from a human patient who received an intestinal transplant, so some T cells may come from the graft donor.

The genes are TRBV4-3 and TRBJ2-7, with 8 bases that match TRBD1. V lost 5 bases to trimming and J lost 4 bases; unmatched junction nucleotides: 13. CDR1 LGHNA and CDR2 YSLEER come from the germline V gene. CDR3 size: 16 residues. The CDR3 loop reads CASSSYTGQGQYEQYF. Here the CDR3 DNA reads TGCGCCAGCAGCAGTTACACCGGACAGGGCCAGTACGAGCAGTACTTC.

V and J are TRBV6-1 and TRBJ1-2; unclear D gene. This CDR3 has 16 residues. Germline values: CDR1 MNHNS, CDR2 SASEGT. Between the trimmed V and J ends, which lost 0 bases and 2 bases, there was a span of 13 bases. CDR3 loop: CASSEAIVTLNYGYTF. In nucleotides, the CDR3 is TGTGCCAGCAGTGAAGCGATTGTGACTCTGAACTATGGCTACACCTTC.

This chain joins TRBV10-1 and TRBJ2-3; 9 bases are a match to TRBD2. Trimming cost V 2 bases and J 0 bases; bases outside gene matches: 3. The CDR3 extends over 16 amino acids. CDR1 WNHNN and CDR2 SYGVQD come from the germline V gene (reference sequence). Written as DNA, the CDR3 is TGCGCCAGCAGTGAGGTAGCGGGGGTTAGCACAGATACGCAGTATTTT. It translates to CASSEVAGVSTDTQYF.

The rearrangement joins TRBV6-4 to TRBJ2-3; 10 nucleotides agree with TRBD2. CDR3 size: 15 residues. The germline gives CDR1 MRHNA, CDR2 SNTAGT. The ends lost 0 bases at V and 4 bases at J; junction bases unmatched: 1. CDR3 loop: CASSDSTSGPDTQYF. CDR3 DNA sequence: TGTGCCAGCAGTGACTCGACTAGCGGGCCAGATACGCAGTATTTT.

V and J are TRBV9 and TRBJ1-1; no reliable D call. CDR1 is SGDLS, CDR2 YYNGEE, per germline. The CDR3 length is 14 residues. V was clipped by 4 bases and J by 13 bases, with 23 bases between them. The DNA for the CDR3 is TGTGCCAGCAGCCCAGAGGACGGTATCGCCCCAGTTTTCTTT. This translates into CASSPEDGIAPVFF.

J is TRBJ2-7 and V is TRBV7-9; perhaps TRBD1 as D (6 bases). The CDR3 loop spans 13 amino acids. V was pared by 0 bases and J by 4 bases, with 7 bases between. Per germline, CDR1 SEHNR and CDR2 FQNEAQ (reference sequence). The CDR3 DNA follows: TGTGCCAGCAGCTTAGCCGGACAGTACGAGCAGTACTTC. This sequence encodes CASSLAGQYEQYF.

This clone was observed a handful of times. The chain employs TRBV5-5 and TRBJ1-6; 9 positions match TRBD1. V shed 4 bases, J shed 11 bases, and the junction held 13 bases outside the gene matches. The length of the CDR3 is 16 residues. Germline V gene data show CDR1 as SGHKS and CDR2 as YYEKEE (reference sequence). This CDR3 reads CASSGPGQGRKAPLHF. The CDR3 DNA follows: TGTGCCAGCAGCGGGCCGGGACAGGGACGAAAGGCACCCCTCCACTTT.

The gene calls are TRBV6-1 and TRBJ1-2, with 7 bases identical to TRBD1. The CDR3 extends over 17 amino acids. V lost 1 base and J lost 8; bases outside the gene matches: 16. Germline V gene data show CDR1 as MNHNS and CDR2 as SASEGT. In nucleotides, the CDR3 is TGTGCCAGCAGTGAAGAGGGCTTCGTAGGGACAGCGTCGGGCTACACCTTC. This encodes CASSEEGFVGTASGYTF.

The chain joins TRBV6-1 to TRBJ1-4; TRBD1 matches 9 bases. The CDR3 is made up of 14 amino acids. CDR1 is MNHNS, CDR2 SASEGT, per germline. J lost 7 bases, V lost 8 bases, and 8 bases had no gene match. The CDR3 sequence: CASLGGTGIEKLFF. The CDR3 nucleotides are TGTGCCAGCTTGGGTGGGACAGGGATTGAAAAACTGTTTTTT.

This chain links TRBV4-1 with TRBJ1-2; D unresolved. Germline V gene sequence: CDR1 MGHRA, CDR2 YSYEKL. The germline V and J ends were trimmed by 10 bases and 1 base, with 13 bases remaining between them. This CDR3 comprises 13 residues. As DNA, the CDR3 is TGCGCCACCTCCGGCGGCCTTAACTATGGCTACACCTTC. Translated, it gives CATSGGLNYGYTF.

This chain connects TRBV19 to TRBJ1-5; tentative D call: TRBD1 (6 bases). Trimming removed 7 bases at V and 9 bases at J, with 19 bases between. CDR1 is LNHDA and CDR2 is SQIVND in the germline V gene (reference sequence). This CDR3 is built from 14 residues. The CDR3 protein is CASKTVPGVGPQHF. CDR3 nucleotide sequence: TGTGCCAGTAAGACAGTCCCAGGGGTTGGGCCCCAGCATTTT.